This TCR beta chain comes out of a study of ipilimumab plus nivolumab after autologous stem cell transplantation. Germline V gene sequence: CDR1 GTSNPN, CDR2 SVGIG (reference sequence). There are 11 residues in the CDR3. Trimming pared 5 bases from V and 5 bases from J, leaving 10 bases between. Method: immunoSEQ multiplex PCR; TCRdb's copy keeps in-frame clones and lacks some. Of tens of thousands of clones in the sample, about 83% are singletons; the top ten hold approximately 2.2%. The chain has TRBV30 and TRBJ2-7; D gene ambiguous. The sample in question was PBMCs, obtained in a trial of ipilimumab plus nivolumab as post-transplant consolidation. The clonotype comes from a male donor with diffuse large B-cell lymphoma. The CDR3 loop reads CAWGVLNEQYF. The CDR3 DNA is TGTGCCTGGGGAGTATTGAACGAGCAGTACTTC.